Shown below are 24 T cell receptor beta chains from a single sample sequenced in a study of T cell responses to AZD1222 COVID-19 vaccine. Here immunoSEQ multiplex PCR was the method, and the copy in TCRdb shows in-frame clones only, minus some. The data hold roughly 120,000 clones, with approximately 89% observed a single time. The sample here was peripheral blood, taken 28 days after the second AZD1222 dose. The receptors shown here come from an adult who received the AZD1222 COVID-19 vaccine.

This clone was recorded once. Here the CDR3 DNA reads TGTGCCAGCAGTCAGGGGGCCGGATATCAGCCCCAGCATTTT. This sequence encodes CASSQGAGYQPQHF. The chain combines TRBV6-4 with TRBJ1-5; TRBD1 aligns across 8 bases. From germline, CDR1 is MRHNA and CDR2 SNTAGT. The CDR3 is 14 amino acids. The V and J ends lost 5 bases and 5 bases, in that order; junction bases with no gene match: 5.

This clone was seen a handful of times. V gene TRBV18 combines with J gene TRBJ1-1; D possibly corresponds to TRBD1 (6 bases). Trimming cost V 6 bases and J 2 bases, with 13 bases left between them. Germline V gene data show CDR1 as KGHSH and CDR2 as LQKENI. This CDR3 is built from 14 residues. DNA of the CDR3: TGTGCCAGCTCGCCGACAGGCCCTAACACTGAAGCTTTCTTT. Translated: CASSPTGPNTEAFF.

The V and J genes are TRBV9 and TRBJ2-2; tentative D call: TRBD1 (6 bases). Germline assignment: CDR1 SGDLS and CDR2 YYNGEE. CDR3 size: 14 residues. V dropped 4 bases and J dropped 9 bases, with 16 bases sitting between them. CDR3 region: CASSPSIRDRELFF. In DNA, the CDR3 is TGTGCCAGCAGCCCCTCCATCCGGGACAGGGAGCTGTTTTTT.

V is TRBV9 and J is TRBJ1-6; D remains unclear. This CDR3 contains 14 residues. Trimming shortened V by 3 bases and J by 6 bases, and 10 bases separated the two germline ends. Germline V gene data show CDR1 as SGDLS and CDR2 as YYNGEE. The CDR3 sequence is CASSGSSVNSPLHF. In DNA, the CDR3 is TGTGCCAGCAGCGGATCATCCGTTAATTCACCCCTCCACTTT.

CDR3 sequence (DNA): TGCGCCAGCGGTTACCGGGACTCCCTACTTGGGGGTAATGAAAAACTGTTTTTT. It encodes CASGYRDSLLGGNEKLFF. The V and J genes are TRBV5-1 and TRBJ1-4; possible D gene TRBD1, 5 bases. Germline CDR1 and CDR2: SGHRS and YFSETQ. V was cut by 7 bases and J by 4 bases, with 26 bases left in between. This CDR3 is 18 amino acids long. The whole variable domain, remainder taken from reference TRBV5-1 and TRBJ1-4, is KAGVTQTPRYLIKTRGQQVTLSCSPISGHRSVSWYQQTPGQGLQFLFEYFSETQRNKGNFPGRFSGRQFSNSRSEMNVSTLELGDSALYLCASGYRDSLLGGNEKLFFGSGTQLSVL.

The chain combines TRBV9 with TRBJ1-2, with D uncertain. The germline V gene encodes CDR1 SGDLS and CDR2 YYNGEE. This CDR3 has 14 residues. V was shortened by 3 bases and J by 4 bases, with 13 bases between the two germline ends. The CDR3 spells CASSGGGEFYGYTF. The CDR3 DNA reads TGTGCCAGCAGCGGTGGCGGGGAATTCTATGGCTACACCTTC.

The chain carries TRBV3-1 (or the pseudogene TRBV3-2) and TRBJ2-2; 9 bases map to TRBD1. The CDR3 length is 17 residues. The junction had 11 bases not matched to a gene; V was cut back by 0 bases and J by 9 bases. CDR1 is LGHDT, CDR2 YNNKEL, per germline (reference sequence). The CDR3 protein is CASSQEGRTGVGRELFF. The DNA of the CDR3 is TGTGCCAGCAGCCAAGAGGGAAGGACAGGGGTAGGCCGGGAGCTGTTTTTT.

The rearrangement joins TRBV29-1 to TRBJ2-7; 13 bases align to TRBD2. The CDR3 is 14 residues long. Germline CDR1 SQVTM, CDR2 ANQGSEA. V shed 5 bases and J 2 bases; nucleotides not matched to a gene: 3. CDR3 in amino acids: CSVILAGGPYEQYF. Written as DNA, the CDR3 is TGCAGCGTTATACTAGCGGGAGGGCCCTACGAGCAGTACTTC.

J is TRBJ1-1 and V is TRBV7-2; 10 positions match TRBD1. Per germline, CDR1 SGHTA and CDR2 FQGNSA. There are 14 residues in the CDR3. The V segment lost 5 bases and the J segment 4 bases; nucleotides outside the gene matches: 4. The CDR3 sequence: CASSPGQGSTEAFF. The CDR3 DNA reads as TGTGCCAGCAGCCCGGGACAGGGGTCCACTGAAGCTTTCTTT.

J is TRBJ2-7 and V is TRBV6-2 or TRBV6-3, with 11 bases lining up with TRBD2. After removal of 5 bases from V and 3 bases from J, the junction contained 9 bases not matched to a gene. CDR1 is MNHEY, CDR2 SVGEGT, per germline. The CDR3 spans 16 residues. The CDR3 bases are TGTGCCAGCAGTAAATCTAGCGGGGGGAGGATCTACGAGCAGTACTTC. Protein: CASSKSSGGRIYEQYF.

The chain couples TRBV5-5 to TRBJ1-5, with a weak D call TRBD1 (5 bases). The CDR3 sequence is 13 residues long. Trimming pared 7 bases from V and 2 bases from J, leaving 10 bases between. CDR1 and CDR2 from the germline V gene are SGHKS and YYEKEE (reference sequence). This CDR3 reads CASGARGNQPQHF. CDR3 sequence (DNA): TGTGCCAGCGGGGCTCGAGGCAATCAGCCCCAGCATTTT.

The chain has TRBV7-5 and TRBJ2-7. TRBV7-5 is assigned pseudogene status. The length of the CDR3 is 16 residues. CDR3 nucleotides: TGTGCCAGAAGCTTGGGGGCTAGCGCGAGCGAACACGAGCAGTACTTC. Residues: CARSLGASASEHEQYF.

The rearrangement uses TRBV25-1 and TRBJ2-1, with 7 positions matching TRBD1. In germline, CDR1 is MGHDK, CDR2 SYGVNS. This CDR3 comprises 15 residues. After removal of 1 base from V and 4 bases from J, the junction contained 4 bases not matched to a gene. For the CDR3, the DNA is TGTGCCAGCAGTGAATTTCGGACAGGATACAATGAGCAGTTCTTC. Amino acid sequence: CASSEFRTGYNEQFF.

This chain uses TRBV5-1 with TRBJ1-2; D gene uncertain. Trimming took off 1 base at V and 2 bases at J, with 24 bases between the two ends. Germline V gene lookup returns CDR1 SGHRS and CDR2 YFSETQ. The CDR3 covers 19 residues. CDR3 loop: CASSLPLLRWASDNYGYTF. CDR3 sequence (DNA): TGCGCCAGCAGCTTGCCCCTCCTAAGGTGGGCCTCTGACAACTATGGCTACACCTTC.

The chain links TRBV4-1 to TRBJ2-7; 9 nucleotides line up with TRBD1. Germline CDR1 reads MGHRA; CDR2 reads YSYEKL. This CDR3 contains 14 residues. Losses at the gene ends were 4 bases for V and 1 base for J; bases not matched to a gene: 2. The chain's CDR3 is CASSPGQGSYEQYF. The CDR3 DNA reads as TGCGCCAGCAGCCCGGGACAGGGATCCTACGAGCAGTACTTC.

The chain links TRBV5-6 to TRBJ1-2; perhaps TRBD1 as D (5 bases). V dropped 0 bases and J dropped 6 bases, with 9 bases sitting between them. The CDR3 totals 13 residues. Germline V gene sequence: CDR1 SGHDT, CDR2 YYEEEE. The CDR3 nucleotides read TGTGCCAGCAGCTTGGGGGGGTTGAATGGCTACACCTTC. It codes for CASSLGGLNGYTF.

This sequence joins TRBV6-1 and TRBJ1-5; D might be TRBD1 (6 bases). Germline loops: CDR1 MNHNS, CDR2 SASEGT. V dropped 2 bases and J dropped 7 bases, with 15 bases sitting between them. CDR3 size: 15 residues. CDR3: CASSETGQGRQPQHF. CDR3 sequence (DNA): TGTGCCAGCAGTGAAACGGGCCAGGGGCGGCAGCCCCAGCATTTT.

The chain recombines TRBV4-2 with TRBJ1-5; D is unresolved. CDR3 length: 17 amino acids. V was shortened by 3 bases and J by 6 bases, with 21 bases between the two germline ends. Germline CDR1 reads LGHNA; CDR2 reads YNFKEQ. CDR3: CASSQFVGEKGSQPQHF. The CDR3 bases are TGTGCCAGCAGCCAGTTTGTGGGAGAGAAAGGTTCTCAGCCCCAGCATTTT.

V and J are TRBV9 and TRBJ1-3; 8 nucleotides align to TRBD1. Germline lookup yields CDR1 SGDLS and CDR2 YYNGEE. CDR3 length: 16 amino acids. Trimming took 1 base from V and 7 from J; bases not matched to a gene: 10. The CDR3 loop is CASSVPSDRGRNTIYF. CDR3 nucleotides: TGTGCCAGCAGCGTACCATCCGACAGGGGACGGAACACCATATATTTT. Using reference TRBV9 and TRBJ1-3 for the parts outside the CDR3, the full variable domain is DSGVTQTPKHLITATGQRVTLRCSPRSGDLSVYWYQQSLDQGLQFLIQYYNGEERAKGNILERFSAQQFPDLHSELNLSSLELGDSALYFCASSVPSDRGRNTIYFGEGSWLTVV.

This clone was recorded only once. CDR3: CASSLARGQAYGYTF. The CDR3 region has the DNA TGTGCCAGCAGCTTAGCGCGGGGGCAGGCGTATGGCTACACCTTC. V and J are TRBV7-8 and TRBJ1-2, with D perhaps TRBD1 (6 bases). The CDR3 covers 15 residues. V lost 0 bases and J 5 bases, leaving 13 bases between the germline ends. The V gene's germline CDR1 is SGHVS and CDR2 FQNEAQ.

J is TRBJ2-3 and V is TRBV3-1 (or the pseudogene TRBV3-2); D unclear. Germline assignment: CDR1 LGHDT and CDR2 YNNKEL (reference sequence). The ends were cut back, 4 bases at V and 0 bases at J, with 14 bases in the middle. The length of the CDR3 is 16 residues. The CDR3, as DNA: TGTGCCAGCAGCCCCTCGTTCCCCTGTAGCACAGATACGCAGTATTTT. It specifies CASSPSFPCSTDTQYF.

The CDR3 DNA sequence: TGCGCCAGCAGCCCCACCCCGGACGGCTACGAGCAGTACTTC. This encodes CASSPTPDGYEQYF. V is TRBV4-1 and J is TRBJ2-7; D is unresolved. Germline values: CDR1 MGHRA, CDR2 YSYEKL. The CDR3 loop spans 14 amino acids. V was cut by 4 bases and J by 3 bases, with 13 bases left in between.

A few counts support this clone. The rearrangement links TRBV7-8 to TRBJ2-5; possibly TRBD1 for D (5 bases). The CDR3 has 13 residues. Per the germline V gene, CDR1 is SGHVS and CDR2 is FQNEAQ. V lost 1 base, J lost 5 bases, and 8 bases lay in between. The CDR3 spells CASSLEGRETQYF. CDR3 in DNA: TGTGCCAGCAGCTTAGAGGGGCGGGAGACCCAGTACTTC.

The rearrangement joins TRBV28 to TRBJ1-2; 7 positions agree with TRBD1. The CDR3 contains 13 residues. Germline loops: CDR1 MDHEN, CDR2 SYDVKM. The trim removed 8 bases at V and 13 bases at J, leaving 16 bases unmatched. The CDR3 loop reads CASVPSGQRFSTF. As DNA, the CDR3 is TGTGCCAGCGTGCCGTCGGGACAGCGCTTCAGCACCTTC.